Sequencing of this T cell receptor beta chain was carried out in a study of T cell changes during pregnancy in multiple sclerosis. The repertoire was sequenced with immunoSEQ multiplex PCR; TCRdb's copy has only in-frame clones and lacks some. The repertoire consists of tens of thousands of clones, with around 92% occurring once and the leading ten covering approximately 0.58%. Trimming stripped 4 bases from V and 9 bases from J, with 10 bases between. Germline CDR1 SEHNR, CDR2 FQNEAQ (reference sequence). The CDR3 is 13 amino acids. The receptor was derived from a female donor with multiple sclerosis, enrolled in a pregnancy study. The sample was CD4+ T cells from peripheral blood mononuclear cells, taken after pregnancy. The chain joins TRBV7-9 to TRBJ1-6; possible D gene TRBD1, 6 bases. CDR3 nucleotide sequence: TGTGCCAGCAGCTCGACAGGAGTTTCACCCCTCCACTTT. This codes for CASSSTGVSPLHF.